This record covers a single TCR beta chain. The identical CDR3 is also encoded by other nucleotide sequences in the sample. Between the trimmed V and J ends, which lost 6 bases and 0 bases, there was a span of 11 bases. The CDR3 length is 13 residues. Looked up from germline, CDR1 is SQVTM and CDR2 is ANQGSEA. The data derive from a study of blood T cell repertoires in COVID-19. TCRdb keeps only in-frame clones here, not all; method: immunoSEQ multiplex PCR. The sample holds over 350,000 clones; around nine tenths are singletons and the top ten take approximately 4.3%. The genes are TRBV29-1 and TRBJ2-5; a possible D gene is TRBD2 (6 bases). Sequencing was carried out using peripheral blood. The source is a woman in her 30s with acute or convalescent COVID-19. The CDR3 DNA is TGCAGCGTAGTGGGACTTTACCAAGAGACCCAGTACTTC. It encodes CSVVGLYQETQYF.